This TCR beta chain was captured in a study of OX40 agonist ivuxolimab in advanced cancers. Profiling relied on immunoSEQ multiplex PCR, and the TCRdb table lists in-frame clones only, not all of them. Counted here are about 52,000 clones, approximately 94% occurring once; the ten biggest clones make up more than 10%. The CDR3 extends over 15 amino acids. V was trimmed by 0 bases and J by 1 base, leaving 9 bases between them. CDR1 is SGDLS and CDR2 is YYNGEE in the germline V gene. V and J are TRBV9 and TRBJ2-3, with D possibly being TRBD1 (5 bases). This material consisted of CD4+ or CD8+ T cells sorted from blood, taken in a trial of the OX40 agonist ivuxolimab. This sequence was found in an adult with an advanced solid tumor such as melanoma, head and neck, liver or kidney cancer. Here the CDR3 DNA reads TGTGCCAGCAGCGTAGAGGGGTTCCGCACAGATACGCAGTATTTT. The encoded protein is CASSVEGFRTDTQYF.